This T cell receptor beta chain was obtained from a study of tissue T cells after allogeneic stem cell transplantation. With regard to this clone: All gene names here are mouse names. The observed sequence ends 1 residue before the CDR3 terminus, with the missing tail filled in from the germline J gene.

Only in-frame clones appear in the TCRdb table, and some are missing; sequencing was by immunoSEQ multiplex PCR. In the table there are about 6,800 clones, 34% of which are singletons. Regarding time point: mouse harvest day 14 after allogeneic transplant. The graft held 10^6 splenic CD5+ T cells and 10^7 T-cell-depleted bone marrow cells. The V end was cut by 0 bases, the J end by 4 bases, with 6 bases between. Germline CDR1 reads SGHLS; CDR2 reads HYDKME. This CDR3 is built from 13 residues. This rearrangement joins TRBV12-2 to TRBJ1-3; D is undetermined. This TCR derives from a female BALB/c mouse given C57BL/6 T cells with graft-versus-host disease after an allogeneic hematopoietic cell transplant. Sequencing was carried out using skin. Partial CDR3 DNA: TGTGCCAGCTCTCTCGACCCAGGAAATACGCTCTAT. It is translated as CASSLDPGNTLY. The CDR3 as a whole reads CASSLDPGNTLYF.